The clone carrying this T cell receptor (beta chain) was seen many times. As to time point: newly diagnosed GD, antithyroid drugs for less than 3 months. RNA isolated from PBMCs was used to make the TCR library. The data were taken from a study of regulatory T cells in long-lasting Graves disease. Relying on iRepertoire HTBI primers and Arm-PCR of CDR3 regions, the team built TCR beta libraries. TCRdb analysed the multiplex PCR reads with MiXCR anew, one entry per CDR3 protein. In the table there are more than 300,000 distinct CDR3 sequences, about 14% of which are singletons. Germline V gives CDR1 SGHKS, CDR2 YYEKEE (reference sequence). CDR3 length: 14 residues. The ends lost 2 bases at V and 6 bases at J; junction bases unmatched: 5.

The chain carries TRBV5-5 and TRBJ1-1; 9 bases match TRBD1. The sample here was peripheral blood mononuclear cells (PBMCs), taken at new diagnosis, from a patient treated with antithyroid drugs. This TCR was recovered from a female donor with Graves disease. CDR3 protein: CASSFRTGDPEAFF. CDR3 nucleotide sequence: TGTGCCAGCAGCTTCAGGACAGGGGACCCTGAAGCTTTCTTT. The whole variable domain, remainder taken from reference TRBV5-5 and TRBJ1-1, is DAGVTQSPTHLIKTRGQQVTLRCSPISGHKSVSWYQQVLGQGPQFIFQYYEKEERGRGNFPDRFSARQFPNYSSELNVNALLLGDSALYLCASSFRTGDPEAFFGQGTRLTVV.